A selection of T cell receptor beta chains follows, all from one sample in a study of blood T cell repertoires in COVID-19. Data came from immunoSEQ multiplex PCR; TCRdb stores just in-frame clones and leaves some out. The sample records some 240,000 clones, around nine tenths being singletons. Sequenced: peripheral blood. These TCRs come from a man in his 60s who had recovered from COVID-19. CDR3s include the opening cysteine and the closing phenylalanine or tryptophan. The order of the fields is J gene, clone size, V gene, D gene, CDR3 protein, CDR3 DNA. A D gene is named only where the DNA matches it firmly. Size values are once, few and many counts, or a class for expanded clones, and some rows have none.

J gene: TRBJ2-5
clone size: .
V gene: TRBV11-2
D gene: TRBD1
CDR3 protein: CASSTRRTGWVETQYF
CDR3 DNA: TGTGCCAGCAGCACCAGAAGGACAGGGTGGGTAGAGACCCAGTACTTC

J gene: TRBJ1-1
clone size: once
V gene: TRBV19
D gene: TRBD1
CDR3 protein: CASSKTGGGTEAFF
CDR3 DNA: TGTGCCAGTAGTAAAACAGGGGGCGGGACTGAAGCTTTCTTT

J gene: TRBJ1-2
clone size: .
V gene: TRBV3-1/TRBV3-2
D gene: .
CDR3 protein: CASSLQARKLGGYTF
CDR3 DNA: TGTGCCAGCAGCCTACAGGCTAGGAAGTTGGGTGGCTACACCTTC

J gene: TRBJ1-1
clone size: .
V gene: TRBV12-3/TRBV12-4
D gene: TRBD1
CDR3 protein: CASSRQGNTEAFF
CDR3 DNA: TGTGCCAGCAGTCGACAGGGGAACACTGAAGCTTTCTTT

J gene: TRBJ2-7
clone size: once
V gene: TRBV27
D gene: TRBD1
CDR3 protein: CASSDTGTGSSYEQYF
CDR3 DNA: TGTGCCAGCAGCGACACCGGGACAGGGAGCTCCTACGAGCAGTACTTC

J gene: TRBJ2-1
clone size: .
V gene: TRBV3-1/TRBV3-2
D gene: TRBD1
CDR3 protein: CASSHPGRGQGAFEQFF
CDR3 DNA: TGTGCCAGCAGCCACCCCGGGCGGGGACAGGGGGCGTTTGAGCAGTTCTTC

J gene: TRBJ1-2
clone size: .
V gene: TRBV19
D gene: .
CDR3 protein: CASSILGGYGYTF
CDR3 DNA: TGTGCCAGTAGTATTCTTGGAGGTTATGGCTACACCTTC

J gene: TRBJ1-2
clone size: .
V gene: TRBV28
D gene: .
CDR3 protein: CASSFQYGYTF
CDR3 DNA: TGTGCCAGCAGTTTTCAGTATGGCTACACCTTC

J gene: TRBJ2-7
clone size: .
V gene: TRBV4-1
D gene: .
CDR3 protein: CASSLTPTAIAYEQYF
CDR3 DNA: TGCGCCAGCAGCCTCACTCCAACTGCTATAGCCTACGAGCAGTACTTC

J gene: TRBJ1-4
clone size: .
V gene: TRBV20-1
D gene: .
CDR3 protein: CSARFGEKLFF
CDR3 DNA: TGCAGTGCTAGATTCGGGGAAAAACTGTTTTTT

J gene: TRBJ1-2
clone size: .
V gene: TRBV29-1
D gene: .
CDR3 protein: CSVGGPERGANYGYTF
CDR3 DNA: TGCAGCGTGGGGGGGCCGGAAAGAGGAGCTAACTATGGCTACACCTTC